This TCR beta chain derives from a study of shared clonotypes between healthy human individuals. It was CD45RO-negative cells, positively selected for CCR7, that made up naive CD8 cells, with terminally differentiated effector memory CD45RA+ cells excluded. Assay used: immunoSEQ multiplex PCR; TCRdb lists only in-frame clones, some missing. The table has under 2,000,000 clones, around 96% seen once. V lost 5 bases and J lost 0; bases outside the gene matches: 7. The germline V gene encodes CDR1 SNHLY and CDR2 FYNNEI. This CDR3 comprises 18 residues. The sequencing sample was made of naive CD8+ T cells sorted from blood. The chain is built from TRBV2 and TRBJ1-6, with 10 bases aligning to TRBD1. The sequence was collected from a man younger than 35 in good health. The CDR3 is CASSRDRGHSSYNSPLHF. Here the CDR3 DNA reads TGTGCCAGCAGTCGGGACAGGGGCCATAGCTCCTATAATTCACCCCTCCACTTT.